Below are 10 T cell receptor beta chains sequenced from a single sample in a study of T cell responses to AZD1222 COVID-19 vaccine. Profiling relied on immunoSEQ multiplex PCR, and the TCRdb table lists in-frame clones only, not all of them. The top ten hold 6.9% of the sample, which has 150,000 to 200,000 clones, over 75% seen once. The specimen was peripheral blood, collected on day 0 of AZD1222 vaccination. All receptors derive from an adult in good health.

On this clone: Relative to the germline gene, one junction end is altered; a read error may explain this. The chain couples TRBV7-7 to TRBJ2-5, with D maybe TRBD1 (5 bases). Germline-derived CDR1 and CDR2 are SSHAT and FNYEAQ (reference sequence). CDR3 length: 14 residues. The DNA for the CDR3 is TGTGCTAGCAGCCCCCAGGGCTACCAAGAGACCCAGTACTTC. Protein sequence: CASSPQGYQETQYF.

The V and J genes are TRBV7-9 and TRBJ1-2, with D possibly TRBD1 on 5 matching bases. V was trimmed by 7 bases and J by 10 bases, leaving 19 bases between them. The CDR3 contains 13 residues. Germline V gene lookup returns CDR1 SEHNR and CDR2 FQNEAQ (reference sequence). In DNA, the CDR3 is TGTGCCAGCAACCCCGGGACCATGTCCCCCTACACCTTC. Protein: CASNPGTMSPYTF.

The chain has TRBV4-1 and TRBJ1-1; D is uncertain. Germline-derived CDR1 and CDR2 are MGHRA and YSYEKL. V dropped 3 bases and J dropped 1 base, with 12 bases sitting between them. The CDR3 consists of 15 residues. CDR3 bases: TGCGCCAGCAGCCACGCCAAGACGGGGAACACTGAAGCTTTCTTT. It specifies CASSHAKTGNTEAFF.

The CDR3 is CASTPGQETQYF. For the CDR3, the DNA is TGTGCCAGCACCCCTGGGCAAGAGACCCAGTACTTC. The chain recombines TRBV12-3 or TRBV12-4 with TRBJ2-5; D not resolved. Between the trimmed V and J ends, which lost 7 bases and 2 bases, there was a span of 8 bases. This CDR3 spans 12 amino acids.

The rearrangement joins TRBV18 to TRBJ2-3; 7 bases align to TRBD2. J lost 5 bases, V lost 6 bases, and 5 bases had no gene match. CDR1 and CDR2 from the germline V gene are KGHSH and LQKENI. The CDR3 contains 13 residues. This CDR3 is CASSLAVKDTQYF. CDR3 nucleotides: TGTGCCAGCTCCCTAGCGGTTAAAGATACGCAGTATTTT.

The chain links TRBV7-9 to TRBJ1-2; D uncertain. Germline V lookup: CDR1 SEHNR, CDR2 FQNEAQ (reference sequence). CDR3 length: 15 residues. Trimming shortened V by 5 bases and J by 8 bases, and 21 bases separated the two germline ends. CDR3 DNA: TGTGCCAGCAGCCTAAGGGCCACGTCGTTTAGCGGCTACACCTTC. It codes for CASSLRATSFSGYTF.

This sequence joins TRBV5-8 and TRBJ1-2; no clear D gene. The V and J ends lost 0 bases and 5 bases respectively, with 8 bases between them. The CDR3 contains 13 residues. Germline V gene lookup returns CDR1 SGHTS and CDR2 YDEGEE. The CDR3 loop is CASSLVAGYGYTF. DNA of the CDR3: TGTGCCAGCAGCTTGGTGGCAGGATATGGCTACACCTTC.

The J gene is TRBJ2-2, the V gene TRBV7-9, with a tentative D call TRBD2 (5 bases). The CDR3 is 12 residues long. CDR1 and CDR2 (germline): SEHNR, FQNEAQ (reference sequence). With 6 bases removed from V and 7 bases from J, the gap between germline ends came to 9 bases. Written as DNA, the CDR3 is TGTGCCAGCAGGCGGACTGGCGGGGAGCTGTTTTTT. Translation gives CASRRTGGELFF.

As to this clone: Other DNA sequences in this specimen translate into the identical CDR3. The chain recombines TRBV6-1 with TRBJ2-5; 9 bases map to TRBD2. The V gene's germline CDR1 is MNHNS and CDR2 SASEGT. Trimming cost V 1 base and J 1 base; bases outside gene matches: 4. The CDR3 is 16 residues long. The CDR3 loop is CASSEGLAGPQETQYF. The CDR3 DNA is TGTGCCAGCAGTGAAGGCCTAGCGGGACCCCAAGAGACCCAGTACTTC.

The chain has TRBV6-5 and TRBJ2-5; the D is unclear. Per germline, CDR1 MNHEY and CDR2 SVGAGI. Trimming took off 0 bases at V and 5 bases at J, with 13 bases between the two ends. The CDR3 has 15 amino acids. DNA of the CDR3: TGTGCCAGCAGTTACTCGCCCCCTCCCCTGGAGACCCAGTACTTC. Protein sequence: CASSYSPPPLETQYF.